The next 22 T cell receptor beta chains were all read from a single sample in a study of T-cell reconstitution after alpha-beta-depleted transplantation in children. The authors prepared the TCRbeta library with unique molecular identifiers. TCRdb re-called the PCR reads through MiXCR, storing one row per CDR3 protein. The data contain about 340,000 distinct CDR3 sequences, 10% to 15% of them singletons. This specimen consisted of PBMCs, obtained from the stem cell graft. Receptor source: a human donor who donated a stem cell graft to a child with Fanconi anemia.

There are many counts of this clonotype. The V gene is TRBV29-1, the J gene TRBJ2-7; D not certain. Trimming shortened V by 4 bases and J by 2 bases, and 12 bases separated the two germline ends. Germline values: CDR1 SQVTM, CDR2 ANQGSEA. The CDR3 runs 13 residues. The CDR3 coding sequence is TGCAGCGTTGGCCCGGTGTCTACCTACGAGCAGTACTTC. This gives the protein CSVGPVSTYEQYF.

V is TRBV7-9 and J is TRBJ2-1; no firm D call. V was shortened by 7 bases and J by 5 bases, with 9 bases between the two germline ends. The CDR3 runs to 12 residues. The germline CDR1 and CDR2 sequences are SEHNR and FQNEAQ (reference sequence). Here the CDR3 reads CASTRSDNEQFF. Here the CDR3 DNA reads TGTGCCAGCACCCGGAGCGACAATGAGCAGTTCTTC.

V usage is TRBV7-9 and J usage is TRBJ2-7, with D uncertain. Germline values: CDR1 SEHNR, CDR2 FQNEAQ (reference sequence). V dropped 3 bases and J dropped 3 bases, with 6 bases sitting between them. This CDR3 region has 12 residues. The CDR3 region is CASSLNIYEQYV. CDR3 sequence (DNA): TGTGCCAGCAGCTTGAACATCTACGAGCAGTACGTC.

This clonotype is judged medium-sized. The gene calls are TRBV29-1 and TRBJ2-1; D might be TRBD1 or TRBD2, each matching 7 bases. V was pared by 7 bases and J by 3 bases, with 16 bases between. This CDR3 has 14 amino acids. Per germline, CDR1 SQVTM and CDR2 ANQGSEA. CDR3 nucleotide sequence: TGCAGCGCTGACAGGGAGGGAGACTACAATGAGCAGTTCTTC. This encodes CSADREGDYNEQFF.

J is TRBJ1-6 and V is TRBV10-3; D unclear. The CDR3 is 12 residues long. CDR1 ENHRY and CDR2 SYGVKD come from the germline V gene. V lost 10 bases and J lost 8, with 12 bases in between. The CDR3 DNA is TGTGCCACCAGGCTTGGGGATTCACCCCTCCACTTT. Protein product: CATRLGDSPLHF.

This chain uses TRBV18 with TRBJ1-6; 7 nucleotides match TRBD1. Germline CDR1 reads KGHSH; CDR2 reads LQKENI. The CDR3 sequence is 15 residues long. J was trimmed by 6 bases and V by 0 bases; bases with no gene match: 2. The CDR3: CASSPPPGGNSPLHF. The DNA of the CDR3 is TGTGCCAGCTCACCACCGCCAGGGGGTAATTCACCCCTCCACTTT.

This clonotype turned up a few times. This sequence joins TRBV7-9 and TRBJ2-5; 7 positions match TRBD1. This CDR3 region has 15 residues. Losses at the gene ends were 4 bases for V and 5 bases for J; bases not matched to a gene: 10. Germline CDR1 is SEHNR and CDR2 is FQNEAQ (reference sequence). The DNA for the CDR3 is TGTGCCAGCAGCTCACAGACAGGGAGCGTGGAGACCCAGTACTTC. Amino acids: CASSSQTGSVETQYF.

This rearrangement joins TRBV5-5 to TRBJ2-5; D could derive from TRBD1 or TRBD2 (5 bases each). The germline V gene has CDR1 SGHKS and CDR2 YYEKEE (reference sequence). The CDR3 has 16 residues. The V and J ends lost 3 bases and 5 bases respectively, with 20 bases between them. The CDR3 sequence: CASSSLYRGVGETQYF. CDR3 DNA sequence: TGTGCCAGCAGCTCTCTCTACCGAGGGGTAGGGGAGACCCAGTACTTC.

Points on this clonotype: One base away lies a much larger clone, so this may be a sequencing read error. The chain couples TRBV24-1 to TRBJ2-1; D gene ambiguous. Germline loops: CDR1 KGHDR, CDR2 SFDVKD. The CDR3 extends over 15 amino acids. This chain's CDR3 is CTTSDPRAKDNEQFF. CDR3 bases: TGTACCACCAGTGACCCACGGGCCAAAGACAATGAGCAGTTCTTC.

This clonotype was detected many times. The chain uses TRBV7-2 and TRBJ1-6; D is uncertain. The CDR3 sequence is 11 residues long. Trimming stripped 5 bases from V and 8 bases from J, with 4 bases between. Germline values: CDR1 SGHTA, CDR2 FQGNSA. In nucleotides, the CDR3 is TGTGCCAGCAGCCGTGATTCACCCCTCCACTTT. Translated, it gives CASSRDSPLHF.

This clonotype was detected a few times. The chain employs TRBV20-1 and TRBJ2-1, with D perhaps TRBD1 (5 bases). CDR3 length: 16 residues. The germline gives CDR1 DFQATT, CDR2 SNEGSKA (reference sequence). Trimming took 0 bases from V and 0 from J, leaving 12 bases between them. Here the CDR3 reads CSARDSDRGSYNEQFF. The CDR3 region has the DNA TGCAGTGCTAGAGATTCGGATAGGGGCTCCTACAATGAGCAGTTCTTC.

The chain has TRBV6-5 and TRBJ2-2; TRBD2 might be the D (6 bases). Trimming left V 0 bases short and J 6 bases short, with 11 bases between. The CDR3 totals 15 residues. CDR1 MNHEY and CDR2 SVGAGI come from the germline V gene. The CDR3 loop is CASSYSGGRAGELFF. In nucleotides, the CDR3 is TGTGCCAGCAGTTACTCCGGGGGAAGGGCCGGGGAGCTGTTTTTT.

In regard to this clonotype: The junction does not match germline at one end; this may be a read error. V is TRBV20-1 and J is TRBJ1-1; 9 bases agree with TRBD1. The germline V gene encodes CDR1 DFQATT and CDR2 SNEGSKA (reference sequence). The CDR3 has 12 amino acids. CDR3 bases: TGCAGTGCGAGAGACTTGGGACAGGGAACTTTCTTT. Amino acids: CSARDLGQGTFF.

The table lists this clonotype with many counts. The gene calls are TRBV6-2 or TRBV6-3 and TRBJ2-2; D gene unclear. The germline V gene has CDR1 MNHEY and CDR2 SVGEGT. This CDR3 is 10 amino acids long. The CDR3 DNA is TGTGGACGGCTCACCGGGGAGCTGTTTTTT. Protein: CGRLTGELFF.

Many counts were recorded for this clonotype. J is TRBJ2-2 and V is TRBV6-2 or TRBV6-3; D unclear. CDR3 length: 12 amino acids. Germline CDR1 and CDR2: MNHEY and SVGEGT. The ends were cut back, 6 bases at V and 1 base at J, with 3 bases in the middle. The chain's CDR3 is CASRENTGELFF. In DNA form, the CDR3 reads TGTGCCAGCAGAGAGAACACCGGGGAGCTGTTTTTT.

V and J are TRBV6-1 and TRBJ1-1, with D possibly matching TRBD1 (6 bases). Germline V gives CDR1 MNHNS, CDR2 SASEGT. Trimming shortened V by 1 base and J by 7 bases, and 13 bases separated the two germline ends. CDR3 length equals 14 residues. The CDR3 DNA reads TGTGCCAGCAGTGAAGGCAGACAGGTGCTTGAAGCTTTCTTT. It translates to CASSEGRQVLEAFF.

This chain links TRBV4-2 with TRBJ2-1; 10 bases are shared with TRBD1. From germline, CDR1 is LGHNA and CDR2 YNFKEQ. The CDR3 is made up of 15 amino acids. The junction had 7 bases not matched to a gene; V was cut back by 4 bases and J by 7 bases. CDR3 protein: CASSRPGQGLNEQFF. The CDR3 DNA is TGTGCCAGCAGCCGTCCGGGACAGGGGTTGAATGAGCAGTTCTTC.

This clonotype was seen many times. The V gene is TRBV4-3, the J gene TRBJ2-1; 8 bases fit TRBD2. V lost 0 bases, J lost 6 bases, and 4 bases stayed unmatched. The germline gives CDR1 LGHNA, CDR2 YSLEER. The CDR3 covers 15 residues. The CDR3 sequence is CASSQDSGVGNEQFF. The CDR3 DNA reads as TGCGCCAGCAGCCAAGATAGCGGGGTTGGCAATGAGCAGTTCTTC.

At least ten counts were recorded for this clonotype. The chain carries TRBV7-8 and TRBJ2-2, with 9 bases identical to TRBD2. CDR1 and CDR2 (germline): SGHVS, FQNEAQ. The CDR3 has 15 amino acids. The CDR3: CASCSGGYNTGELFF. CDR3 coding DNA: TGTGCTTCATGTAGCGGGGGTTACAACACCGGGGAGCTGTTTTTT.

This clonotype was counted many times. The chain recombines TRBV12-3 or TRBV12-4 with TRBJ1-5; D is ambiguous. The CDR3 sequence is 12 residues long. Trimming stripped 3 bases from V and 4 bases from J, with 4 bases between. As DNA, the CDR3 is TGTGCCAGCAGTTTGACTAATCAGCCCCAGCATTTT. It translates to CASSLTNQPQHF.

This clonotype was observed at least ten times. V gene TRBV7-2 combines with J gene TRBJ2-1; the match to TRBD2 covers 10 bases. Trimming at V came to 5 bases and at J to 5 bases, leaving 9 bases not matched to a gene. This CDR3 has 16 residues. Per germline, CDR1 SGHTA and CDR2 FQGNSA. The CDR3 reads CASSLGPGLANNEQFF. In DNA, the CDR3 is TGTGCCAGCAGCCTTGGGCCGGGACTAGCGAACAATGAGCAGTTCTTC.

There are a few counts of this clonotype. The chain is built from TRBV12-3 or TRBV12-4 and TRBJ1-5, with TRBD1 as a possible D gene (5 bases). Trimming pared 3 bases from V and 6 bases from J, leaving 12 bases between. The CDR3 totals 14 residues. The CDR3 here is CASSLGQGSQPQHF. Written as DNA, the CDR3 is TGTGCCAGCAGTTTGGGTCAGGGAAGTCAGCCCCAGCATTTT.